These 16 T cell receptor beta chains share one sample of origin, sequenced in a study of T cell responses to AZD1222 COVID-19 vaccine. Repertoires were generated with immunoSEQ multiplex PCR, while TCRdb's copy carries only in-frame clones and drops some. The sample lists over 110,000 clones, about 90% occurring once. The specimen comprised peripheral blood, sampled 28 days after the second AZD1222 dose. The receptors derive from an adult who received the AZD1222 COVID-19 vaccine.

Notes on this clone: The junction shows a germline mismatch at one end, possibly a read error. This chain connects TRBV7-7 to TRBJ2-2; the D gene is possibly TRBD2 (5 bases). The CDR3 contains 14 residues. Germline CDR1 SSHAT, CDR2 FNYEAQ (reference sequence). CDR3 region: CASSLARGPGELFF. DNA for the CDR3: TGTGCTAGCAGCTTAGCCCGAGGGCCCGGGGAGCTGTTTTTT.

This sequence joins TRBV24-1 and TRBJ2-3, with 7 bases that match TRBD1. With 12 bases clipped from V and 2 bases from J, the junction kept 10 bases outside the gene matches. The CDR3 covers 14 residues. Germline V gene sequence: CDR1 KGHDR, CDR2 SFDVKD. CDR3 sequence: CAAAGTEFTDTQYF. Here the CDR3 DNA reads TGTGCCGCGGCCGGGACAGAATTCACAGATACGCAGTATTTT.

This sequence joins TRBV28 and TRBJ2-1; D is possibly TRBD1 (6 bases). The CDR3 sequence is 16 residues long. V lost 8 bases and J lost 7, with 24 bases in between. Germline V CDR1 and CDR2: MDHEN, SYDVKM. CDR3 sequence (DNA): TGTGCCAGCTCAAACCTTAGACAGGCCACTAGGAATGAGCAGTTCTTC. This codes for CASSNLRQATRNEQFF.

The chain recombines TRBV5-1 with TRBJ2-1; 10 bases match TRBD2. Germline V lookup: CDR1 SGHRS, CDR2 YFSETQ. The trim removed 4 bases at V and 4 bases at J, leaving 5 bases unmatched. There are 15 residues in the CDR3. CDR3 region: CASSIGTSEYNEQFF. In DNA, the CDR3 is TGCGCCAGCAGCATCGGGACTAGCGAATACAATGAGCAGTTCTTC.

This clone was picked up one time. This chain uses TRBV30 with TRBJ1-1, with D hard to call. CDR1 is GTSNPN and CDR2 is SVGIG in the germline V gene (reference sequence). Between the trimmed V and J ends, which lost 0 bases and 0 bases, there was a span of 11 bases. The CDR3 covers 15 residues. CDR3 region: CAWSVQGSMNTEAFF. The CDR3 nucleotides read TGTGCCTGGAGTGTACAAGGGTCCATGAACACTGAAGCTTTCTTT.

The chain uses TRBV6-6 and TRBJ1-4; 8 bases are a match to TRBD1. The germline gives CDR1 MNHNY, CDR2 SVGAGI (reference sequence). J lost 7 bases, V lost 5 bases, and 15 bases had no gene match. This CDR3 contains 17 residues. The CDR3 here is CASSPLTGARGSEKLFF. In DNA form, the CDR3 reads TGTGCCAGCAGTCCGCTGACAGGGGCGAGAGGGAGTGAAAAACTGTTTTTT.

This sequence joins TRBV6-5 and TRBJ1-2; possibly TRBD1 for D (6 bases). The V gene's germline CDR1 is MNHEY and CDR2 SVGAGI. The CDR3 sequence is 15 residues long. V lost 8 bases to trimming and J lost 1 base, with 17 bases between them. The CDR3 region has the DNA TGTGCCAGCGAGGAGGCGGGGGCGCATAACTATGGCTACACCTTC. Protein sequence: CASEEAGAHNYGYTF.

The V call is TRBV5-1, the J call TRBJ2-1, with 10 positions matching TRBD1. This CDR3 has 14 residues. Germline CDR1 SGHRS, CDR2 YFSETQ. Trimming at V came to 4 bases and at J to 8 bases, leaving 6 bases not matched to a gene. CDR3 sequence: CASSIRQGAYEQFF. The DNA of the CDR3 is TGCGCCAGCAGCATTAGACAGGGGGCTTATGAGCAGTTCTTC. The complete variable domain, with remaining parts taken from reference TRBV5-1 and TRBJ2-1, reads KAGVTQTPRYLIKTRGQQVTLSCSPISGHRSVSWYQQTPGQGLQFLFEYFSETQRNKGNFPGRFSGRQFSNSRSEMNVSTLELGDSALYLCASSIRQGAYEQFFGPGTRLTVL.

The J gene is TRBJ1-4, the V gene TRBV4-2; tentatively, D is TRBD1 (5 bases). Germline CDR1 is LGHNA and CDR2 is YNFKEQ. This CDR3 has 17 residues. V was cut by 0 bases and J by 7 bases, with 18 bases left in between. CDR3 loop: CASSQDLAGAGGEKLFF. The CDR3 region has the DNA TGTGCCAGCAGCCAAGATCTTGCTGGGGCTGGGGGTGAAAAACTGTTTTTT.

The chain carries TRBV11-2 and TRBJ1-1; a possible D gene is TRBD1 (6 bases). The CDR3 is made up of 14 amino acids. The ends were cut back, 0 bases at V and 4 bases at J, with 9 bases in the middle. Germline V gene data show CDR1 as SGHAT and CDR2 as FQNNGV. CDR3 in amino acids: CASSLDRGGTEAFF. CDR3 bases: TGTGCCAGCAGCTTAGACAGGGGTGGCACTGAAGCTTTCTTT.

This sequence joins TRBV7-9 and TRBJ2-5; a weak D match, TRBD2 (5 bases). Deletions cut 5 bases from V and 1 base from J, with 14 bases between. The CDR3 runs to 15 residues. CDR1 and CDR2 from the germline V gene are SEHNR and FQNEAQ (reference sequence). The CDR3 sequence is CASSRRGSFQETQYF. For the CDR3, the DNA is TGTGCCAGCAGCCGTCGAGGGAGTTTCCAAGAGACCCAGTACTTC.

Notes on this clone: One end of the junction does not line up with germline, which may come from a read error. CDR3 protein: CSASGPDRGIF. For the CDR3, the DNA is TGCAGTGCTAGCGGGCCGGACAGGGGGATCTTC. V usage is TRBV20-1 and J usage is TRBJ1-2; 10 bases are shared with TRBD1. The CDR3 is 11 residues long. Germline V CDR1 and CDR2: DFQATT, SNEGSKA (reference sequence).

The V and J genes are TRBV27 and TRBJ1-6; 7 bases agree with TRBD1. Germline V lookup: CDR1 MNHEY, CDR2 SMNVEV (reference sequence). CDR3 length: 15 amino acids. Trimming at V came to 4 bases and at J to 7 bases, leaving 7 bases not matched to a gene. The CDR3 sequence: CASSSRDRGNSPLHF. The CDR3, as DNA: TGTGCCAGCAGTTCCAGGGACAGAGGGAATTCACCCCTCCACTTT.

In nucleotides, the CDR3 is TGTGCCAGCAGTCCCGGGGACTCTAACTACGAGCAGTACTTC. Translation gives CASSPGDSNYEQYF. The chain joins TRBV27 to TRBJ2-7; D may be TRBD2 (6 bases). This CDR3 spans 14 amino acids. CDR1 is MNHEY and CDR2 is SMNVEV in the germline V gene (reference sequence). V lost 5 bases and J lost 3, with 14 bases in between.

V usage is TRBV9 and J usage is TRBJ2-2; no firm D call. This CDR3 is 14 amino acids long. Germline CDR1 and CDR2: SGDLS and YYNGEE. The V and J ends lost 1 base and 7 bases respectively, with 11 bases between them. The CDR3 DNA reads TGTGCCAGCAGCGTAAAGCCCTTACGCGGGGAGCTGTTTTTT. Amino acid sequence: CASSVKPLRGELFF.

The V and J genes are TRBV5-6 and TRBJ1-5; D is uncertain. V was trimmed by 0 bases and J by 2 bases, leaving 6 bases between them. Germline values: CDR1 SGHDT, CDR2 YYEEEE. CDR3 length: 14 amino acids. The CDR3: CASSLGGGNQPQHF. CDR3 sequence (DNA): TGTGCCAGCAGCTTGGGTGGGGGCAATCAGCCCCAGCATTTT. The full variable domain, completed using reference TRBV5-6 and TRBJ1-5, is DAGVTQSPTHLIKTRGQQVTLRCSPKSGHDTVSWYQQALGQGPQFIFQYYEEEERQRGNFPDRFSGHQFPNYSSELNVNALLLGDSALYLCASSLGGGNQPQHFGDGTRLSIL.